This section outlines one TCR beta chain sequence together with its context. Its cognate antigen is unknown. The data were taken from a study of cytomegalovirus exposure and HLA in healthy donors. Per the germline V gene, CDR1 is MNHNS and CDR2 is SASEGT. Losses at the gene ends were 6 bases for V and 3 bases for J; bases not matched to a gene: 9. There are 15 residues in the CDR3. Nominal health characterized the donors when sampled, though unrecorded immune exposures were likely. Study-wide results and limits: Earlier results showed most TCR beta V segments being productive about 87% or about 30% of the time. A later analysis linked 15,000 to 20,000 TCR beta sequences to HLA alleles at 0.05 false discovery rate. Sequencing depth across donors, presence/absence analyses assumed, was roughly uniform.

Researchers ran the PCR with 60 Vbeta and 13 Jbeta primers. Generated by immunoSEQ multiplex PCR, the TCRdb table keeps only in-frame clones and is missing some. The sample has around 140,000 clones, around 72% seen once. The sequenced material came from PBMCs. This chain links TRBV6-1 with TRBJ2-3; 7 positions agree with TRBD1. This TCR came from a man in his fifties in good health and CMV-seropositive. DNA of the CDR3: TGTGCCAGCAGGCTCGACAGGGTAGAAACAGATACGCAGTATTTT. Translation gives CASRLDRVETDTQYF.